The rows below give T cell receptor beta chains drawn from one sample of a study of T cell responses to AZD1222 COVID-19 vaccine. This table comes from immunoSEQ multiplex PCR, and its TCRdb copy is limited to in-frame clones, with some not included. The table shows approximately 120,000 clones, with about 89% occurring only once. Sample: peripheral blood, taken on day 0 of MenACWY control vaccination. These receptor sequences come from an adult in good health. Both conserved end residues are part of each CDR3. The D gene is left open where the match is weak. Size is stated for part of the rows, as once, few or many counts, or as a class when the clone is expanded.

v_gene: TRBV6-2/TRBV6-3
abundance: once
j_gene: TRBJ1-2
d_gene: .
CDR3aa: CASSKGLTGYGYTF
CDR3nt: TGTGCCAGCAGTAAGGGGTTAACGGGCTATGGCTACACCTTC

v_gene: TRBV10-1
abundance: .
j_gene: TRBJ2-1
d_gene: .
CDR3aa: CASSETDAYNEQFF
CDR3nt: TGCGCCAGCAGTGAGACCGACGCCTACAATGAGCAGTTCTTC

v_gene: TRBV10-1
abundance: .
j_gene: TRBJ1-1
d_gene: .
CDR3aa: CASRARGANTEAFF
CDR3nt: TGCGCCAGCAGGGCCCGGGGGGCGAACACTGAAGCTTTCTTT

v_gene: TRBV7-9
abundance: .
j_gene: TRBJ2-1
d_gene: TRBD1
CDR3aa: CASSLSRDRGMVEQFF
CDR3nt: TGTGCCAGCAGCTTAAGTAGGGACAGGGGTATGGTAGAGCAGTTCTTC

v_gene: TRBV6-1
abundance: .
j_gene: TRBJ2-3
d_gene: .
CDR3aa: CASSEAGNTDTQYF
CDR3nt: TGTGCCAGCAGTGAAGCCGGGAATACAGATACGCAGTATTTT

v_gene: TRBV29-1
abundance: .
j_gene: TRBJ1-1
d_gene: .
CDR3aa: CSATGQNTEAFF
CDR3nt: TGCAGCGCGACGGGACAGAACACTGAAGCTTTCTTT

v_gene: TRBV5-4
abundance: .
j_gene: TRBJ2-2
d_gene: .
CDR3aa: CASSFKGALTGELFF
CDR3nt: TGTGCCAGCAGCTTTAAAGGGGCACTCACCGGGGAGCTGTTTTTT

v_gene: TRBV29-1
abundance: once
j_gene: TRBJ1-1
d_gene: .
CDR3aa: CSVEVLSGTEAFF
CDR3nt: TGCAGCGTTGAAGTCCTGAGCGGCACTGAAGCTTTCTTT

v_gene: TRBV19
abundance: .
j_gene: TRBJ1-2
d_gene: TRBD1
CDR3aa: CASSIPRQGSYGYTF
CDR3nt: TGTGCCAGTAGTATCCCCCGACAGGGAAGCTATGGCTACACCTTC

v_gene: TRBV23-1
abundance: .
j_gene: TRBJ1-2
d_gene: .
CDR3aa: CASSQSGGYTF
CDR3nt: TGCGCCAGCAGTCAATCAGGGGGCTACACCTTC

v_gene: TRBV18
abundance: .
j_gene: TRBJ1-1
d_gene: .
CDR3aa: CASSPPGFTEAFF
CDR3nt: TGTGCCAGCTCACCACCCGGATTCACTGAAGCTTTCTTT

v_gene: TRBV2
abundance: .
j_gene: TRBJ1-5
d_gene: .
CDR3aa: CASRGEGNQPQHF
CDR3nt: TGTGCCAGCAGGGGAGAAGGGAATCAGCCCCAGCATTTT

v_gene: TRBV7-9
abundance: .
j_gene: TRBJ1-1
d_gene: .
CDR3aa: CASSLAWKPGIFYF
CDR3nt: TGTGCCAGCAGCTTAGCATGGAAACCGGGAATCTTTTACTTT

v_gene: TRBV3-1/TRBV3-2
abundance: .
j_gene: TRBJ2-3
d_gene: .
CDR3aa: CASSPTSSTDTQYF
CDR3nt: TGTGCCAGCAGCCCTACATCTAGCACAGATACGCAGTATTTT

v_gene: TRBV10-3
abundance: .
j_gene: TRBJ2-1
d_gene: TRBD1
CDR3aa: CAISDRDRGTDEQFF
CDR3nt: TGTGCCATCAGTGACCGGGACAGGGGAACGGATGAGCAGTTCTTC

v_gene: TRBV12-5
abundance: .
j_gene: TRBJ1-1
d_gene: TRBD1
CDR3aa: CASGLLQGSTEAFF
CDR3nt: TGTGCTAGTGGTTTACTACAGGGGTCCACTGAAGCTTTCTTT

v_gene: TRBV23-1
abundance: .
j_gene: TRBJ2-5
d_gene: .
CDR3aa: CASSQPPVANPGPNYRRETQYF
CDR3nt: TGCGCCAGCAGTCAACCCCCAGTCGCTAACCCGGGACCGAACTACAGACGCGAGACCCAGTACTTC

v_gene: TRBV27
abundance: few
j_gene: TRBJ1-1
d_gene: TRBD1
CDR3aa: CASSLNSPGQGVMPLFTEAFF
CDR3nt: TGTGCCAGCAGTTTGAATTCCCCGGGACAGGGTGTTATGCCTCTCTTCACTGAAGCTTTCTTT

v_gene: TRBV28
abundance: .
j_gene: TRBJ1-1
d_gene: TRBD1
CDR3aa: CASSVSGGPRFTEAFF
CDR3nt: TGTGCCAGCAGTGTGTCAGGGGGGCCCCGGTTCACTGAAGCTTTCTTT

v_gene: TRBV19
abundance: few
j_gene: TRBJ2-1
d_gene: TRBD2
CDR3aa: CASSIVAGISSYNEQFF
CDR3nt: TGTGCCAGTAGTATAGTAGCGGGTATCAGCTCCTACAATGAGCAGTTCTTC

v_gene: TRBV30
abundance: few
j_gene: TRBJ1-2
d_gene: TRBD1
CDR3aa: CAWILSRAGGRTDYGYTF
CDR3nt: TGTGCCTGGATTCTGTCCAGGGCAGGGGGTAGGACCGACTATGGCTACACCTTC

v_gene: TRBV11-3
abundance: .
j_gene: TRBJ2-1
d_gene: TRBD2
CDR3aa: CASSLGGRGYNEQFF
CDR3nt: TGTGCCAGCAGCTTGGGCGGGAGGGGATACAATGAGCAGTTCTTC

v_gene: TRBV7-9
abundance: .
j_gene: TRBJ2-7
d_gene: TRBD2
CDR3aa: CASSLAPSGQFYEQYF
CDR3nt: TGTGCCAGCAGCTTAGCTCCTAGCGGTCAATTCTACGAGCAGTACTTC

v_gene: TRBV24-1
abundance: .
j_gene: TRBJ1-5
d_gene: .
CDR3aa: CATSDNRSNQPQHF
CDR3nt: TGTGCCACCAGTGATAACAGAAGCAATCAGCCCCAGCATTTT

v_gene: TRBV3-1/TRBV3-2
abundance: .
j_gene: TRBJ1-1
d_gene: .
CDR3aa: CASSQVYRRAQRAEAFF
CDR3nt: TGTGCCAGCAGCCAAGTGTACCGCCGCGCCCAGCGGGCTGAAGCTTTCTTT

v_gene: TRBV4-2
abundance: .
j_gene: TRBJ1-1
d_gene: .
CDR3aa: CASTTEGWGFVNTEAFF
CDR3nt: TGTGCCAGCACCACGGAAGGTTGGGGATTCGTGAACACTGAAGCTTTCTTT

v_gene: TRBV3-1/TRBV3-2
abundance: .
j_gene: TRBJ1-5
d_gene: .
CDR3aa: CASSPSGFWQPQHF
CDR3nt: TGTGCCAGCAGCCCCTCAGGGTTTTGGCAGCCCCAGCATTTT

v_gene: TRBV24-1
abundance: .
j_gene: TRBJ2-3
d_gene: .
CDR3aa: CATSEGTGRTQYF
CDR3nt: TGTGCCACCAGTGAAGGAACAGGGAGAACGCAGTATTTT

v_gene: TRBV10-3
abundance: .
j_gene: TRBJ2-1
d_gene: .
CDR3aa: CAISESMENEQFF
CDR3nt: TGTGCCATCAGTGAGTCGATGGAAAATGAGCAGTTCTTC

v_gene: TRBV24-1
abundance: .
j_gene: TRBJ2-5
d_gene: TRBD1
CDR3aa: CATSDFQTGVRETQYF
CDR3nt: TGTGCCACCAGTGACTTTCAGACAGGGGTCAGGGAGACCCAGTACTTC

v_gene: TRBV7-3
abundance: .
j_gene: TRBJ2-7
d_gene: .
CDR3aa: CASSLGPNYEQYF
CDR3nt: TGTGCCAGCAGCTTGGGGCCGAACTACGAGCAGTACTTC

v_gene: TRBV5-5
abundance: .
j_gene: TRBJ1-6
d_gene: TRBD1
CDR3aa: CASSPLTGQYNSPLHF
CDR3nt: TGTGCCAGCAGTCCACTCACGGGACAGTATAATTCACCCCTCCACTTT

v_gene: TRBV24-1
abundance: .
j_gene: TRBJ2-1
d_gene: .
CDR3aa: CATSDPALYNEQFF
CDR3nt: TGTGCCACCAGTGACCCCGCTTTATACAATGAGCAGTTCTTC

v_gene: TRBV6-5
abundance: .
j_gene: TRBJ2-3
d_gene: .
CDR3aa: CASSYIVSNTDTQYF
CDR3nt: TGTGCCAGCAGTTACATTGTCAGTAACACAGATACGCAGTATTTT

v_gene: TRBV4-3
abundance: .
j_gene: TRBJ2-5
d_gene: .
CDR3aa: CASSQTRQETQYF
CDR3nt: TGCGCCAGCAGCCAAACAAGGCAAGAGACCCAGTACTTC

v_gene: TRBV6-5
abundance: .
j_gene: TRBJ1-5
d_gene: .
CDR3aa: CATQTKSNQPQHF
CDR3nt: TGTGCCACCCAAACAAAGTCCAATCAGCCCCAGCATTTT

v_gene: TRBV5-4
abundance: .
j_gene: TRBJ2-3
d_gene: .
CDR3aa: CASSRSSSTDTQYF
CDR3nt: TGTGCCAGCAGCCGATCCAGTAGCACAGATACGCAGTATTTT

v_gene: TRBV6-6
abundance: few
j_gene: TRBJ1-2
d_gene: .
CDR3aa: CASSRQRANYGYTF
CDR3nt: TGTGCCAGCAGTAGACAGAGGGCCAACTATGGCTACACCTTC

v_gene: TRBV5-1
abundance: .
j_gene: TRBJ1-1
d_gene: .
CDR3aa: CASRFGWNTEAFF
CDR3nt: TGCGCCAGCAGATTTGGGTGGAACACTGAAGCTTTCTTT

v_gene: TRBV19
abundance: .
j_gene: TRBJ1-2
d_gene: TRBD1
CDR3aa: CASSPSGTAKSYTF
CDR3nt: TGTGCCAGTAGTCCATCCGGGACAGCGAAAAGCTACACCTTC

v_gene: TRBV7-2
abundance: .
j_gene: TRBJ2-2
d_gene: TRBD1
CDR3aa: CASHPGGLTGELFF
CDR3nt: TGTGCCAGCCATCCAGGGGGCCTCACCGGGGAGCTGTTTTTT

v_gene: TRBV24-1
abundance: .
j_gene: TRBJ2-2
d_gene: TRBD2
CDR3aa: CATSESGLGSGELFF
CDR3nt: TGTGCCACCAGTGAATCCGGACTAGGGAGCGGGGAGCTGTTTTTT

v_gene: TRBV6-5
abundance: .
j_gene: TRBJ2-1
d_gene: TRBD2
CDR3aa: CASSRIAGGDNEQFF
CDR3nt: TGTGCCAGCAGCAGAATAGCGGGAGGGGACAATGAGCAGTTCTTC

v_gene: TRBV19
abundance: .
j_gene: TRBJ1-1
d_gene: .
CDR3aa: CASSTPGQGPTEAFF
CDR3nt: TGTGCCAGTAGTACACCGGGACAAGGGCCCACTGAAGCTTTCTTT

v_gene: TRBV3-1/TRBV3-2
abundance: .
j_gene: TRBJ1-4
d_gene: TRBD1
CDR3aa: CASSRRQGGEKLFF
CDR3nt: TGTGCCAGCAGCCGACGACAGGGTGGCGAAAAACTGTTTTTT

v_gene: TRBV14
abundance: .
j_gene: TRBJ2-3
d_gene: TRBD2
CDR3aa: CASSPLAFSTDTQYF
CDR3nt: TGTGCCAGCAGCCCACTAGCGTTTAGCACAGATACGCAGTATTTT

v_gene: TRBV4-3
abundance: .
j_gene: TRBJ2-3
d_gene: TRBD2
CDR3aa: CASSQDWGLAVYTDTQYF
CDR3nt: TGCGCCAGCAGCCAAGATTGGGGACTAGCGGTCTACACAGATACGCAGTATTTT

v_gene: TRBV5-1
abundance: few
j_gene: TRBJ2-2
d_gene: .
CDR3aa: CASSLPGVTGELFF
CDR3nt: TGCGCCAGCAGCTTGCCAGGGGTGACCGGGGAGCTGTTTTTT

v_gene: TRBV7-9
abundance: .
j_gene: TRBJ2-1
d_gene: TRBD2
CDR3aa: CASSSLAGRVNEQFF
CDR3nt: TGTGCCAGCAGCTCCCTAGCGGGAAGAGTCAATGAGCAGTTCTTC

v_gene: TRBV12-3/TRBV12-4
abundance: .
j_gene: TRBJ1-1
d_gene: .
CDR3aa: CASMGDHTEAFF
CDR3nt: TGTGCCAGCATGGGGGATCACACTGAAGCTTTCTTT

v_gene: TRBV6-5
abundance: .
j_gene: TRBJ2-1
d_gene: TRBD2
CDR3aa: CATSLAGGVHEQFF
CDR3nt: TGTGCCACAAGTCTAGCGGGAGGCGTCCATGAGCAGTTCTTC

v_gene: TRBV30
abundance: .
j_gene: TRBJ1-5
d_gene: TRBD1
CDR3aa: CAWAGTVHDQPQHF
CDR3nt: TGTGCCTGGGCGGGGACAGTACACGATCAGCCCCAGCATTTT

v_gene: TRBV4-1
abundance: .
j_gene: TRBJ1-1
d_gene: .
CDR3aa: CASSQDPSGGFNEAFF
CDR3nt: TGCGCCAGCAGCCAAGATCCCTCCGGCGGGTTTAATGAAGCTTTCTTT

v_gene: TRBV5-4
abundance: .
j_gene: TRBJ2-1
d_gene: .
CDR3aa: CASSLDLANEQFF
CDR3nt: TGTGCCAGCAGCTTGGATCTAGCCAATGAGCAGTTCTTC